This T cell receptor beta chain was profiled in a study of blood T cell repertoires in COVID-19. As processed by the authors: Reference gene primer amplification in the assay estimated nucleated cell counts. Produced via immunoSEQ multiplex PCR; TCRdb's table is partial and in-frame only. That table furnishes V, J and clone size, whereas the DNA furnished D and trimming. Among under 40,000 clones listed, about 80% were seen once. Trimming removed 6 bases from V and 0 bases from J; junction bases left unmatched: 4. The CDR3 is made up of 14 amino acids. Germline lookup yields CDR1 WSHSY and CDR2 SAAADI.

This TCR was recovered from a woman in her 70s with acute or convalescent COVID-19. The chain joins TRBV10-2 to TRBJ2-5; 7 bases map to TRBD2. The specimen was peripheral blood. CDR3 nucleotides: TGCGCCAGCAGGGGGGGGTTATACCAAGAGACCCAGTACTTC. The encoded protein is CASRGGLYQETQYF.